This T cell receptor (beta chain) came from a study of CD8+CD57+ T cells in acquired aplastic anemia. Turning to the study itself: CD4+ and CD8+ cells, once sorted, gave DNA averaging roughly 3.2 ug. Study findings and constraints: Levels of CD8+ Simpson's diversity were not significantly distinct in patients versus controls. Patients and controls were found to share around 30 CD8+ CDR3 sequences.

TCR beta VDJ and CDR3 profiles were obtained from a genomic DNA template. TCRdb re-derived calls from the reads in MiXCR, one entry per CDR3 protein. Of 250,000 to 350,000 distinct CDR3 sequences listed, 55% to 65% were seen once; the top ten hold around 8%. The CDR3 loop spans 13 amino acids. With 0 bases removed from V and 4 bases from J, the gap between germline ends came to 7 bases. From germline, CDR1 is LNHDA and CDR2 SQIVND (reference sequence). Details on this clonotype: What it binds is unknown.

The sequencing sample was made of sorted CD4+, CD8+, or CD8+CD57+ T cells (not recorded which) from PBMCs. This sequence joins TRBV19 and TRBJ2-7; D is unclear. The receptor's source is a human donor with severe aplastic anemia or a healthy control (not recorded which). The chain's CDR3 is CASSIDPTYEQYF. The DNA for the CDR3 is TGTGCCAGTAGTATAGATCCCACGTACGAGCAGTACTTC.